This entry lists 23 T cell receptor beta chains sequenced from one sample in a study of shared clonotypes between healthy human individuals. The data were produced by immunoSEQ multiplex PCR, yet TCRdb's version contains in-frame clones alone and is incomplete. This table has over a million clones, approximately 78% appearing once. The sample consisted of memory CD4+ T cells from PBMCs. Indicated subset: CD45RA-negative fraction. These receptors were taken from a man aged 18 to 30 in good health. Some clones in this sample may be carry-over from other donors' samples.

As to this clone: Other DNA sequences in this specimen translate into the identical CDR3. The CDR3 spells CASSYSPSPSTDTQYF. CDR3 DNA sequence: TGTGCCAGCAGTTACTCTCCGAGCCCTAGCACAGATACGCAGTATTTT. This chain connects TRBV6-5 to TRBJ2-3; no clear D. Germline V gene data show CDR1 as MNHEY and CDR2 as SVGAGI. The V and J ends lost 0 bases and 0 bases respectively, with 10 bases between them. The CDR3 contains 16 residues.

DNA of the CDR3: TGTGCCAGCAGCTGGGGACGGCGTAACTATGGCTACACCTTC. Protein product: CASSWGRRNYGYTF. V and J are TRBV27 and TRBJ1-2, with a weak D call TRBD1 (5 bases). Per the germline V gene, CDR1 is MNHEY and CDR2 is SMNVEV (reference sequence). The CDR3 has 14 residues. V was pared by 6 bases and J by 1 base, with 12 bases between.

The rearrangement links TRBV4-3 to TRBJ2-3; D is tentatively TRBD1 or TRBD2 (5 bases each). Trimming removed 2 bases at V and 6 bases at J, with 15 bases between. This CDR3 has 15 amino acids. Germline CDR1 and CDR2: LGHNA and YSLEER. The CDR3 region is CASSQQTEGWDTQYF. As DNA, the CDR3 is TGCGCCAGCAGCCAACAGACAGAGGGGTGGGATACGCAGTATTTT.

This clone has just one count. The rearrangement links TRBV5-6 to TRBJ2-7; 7 bases align to TRBD1. The CDR3 extends over 15 amino acids. Germline assignment: CDR1 SGHDT and CDR2 YYEEEE. The trim removed 0 bases at V and 2 bases at J, leaving 5 bases unmatched. The CDR3 coding sequence is TGTGCCAGCAGCTTGGGGCAGGGGGACGCCTACGAGCAGTACTTC. Translation: CASSLGQGDAYEQYF.

This clone was counted many times. The chain couples TRBV28 to TRBJ2-1, with no clear D. The CDR3 consists of 16 residues. V was trimmed by 6 bases and J by 3 bases, leaving 18 bases between them. Germline loops: CDR1 MDHEN, CDR2 SYDVKM. This chain's CDR3 is CASSWGLDNRYNEQFF. In nucleotides, the CDR3 is TGTGCCAGCAGCTGGGGATTAGACAACCGCTACAATGAGCAGTTCTTC.

This chain links TRBV7-2 with TRBJ1-1; TRBD1 agrees at 7 bases. With V trimmed by 5 bases and J by 3 bases, 15 bases remained unmatched. The V gene's germline CDR1 is SGHTA and CDR2 FQGNSA. The CDR3 is 17 residues long. In DNA form, the CDR3 reads TGTGCCAGCAGCCGAGGGACGGGTGCAGGGGGATACACTGAAGCTTTCTTT. As protein: CASSRGTGAGGYTEAFF. Supplemented by reference TRBV7-2 and TRBJ1-1, the full variable domain reads GAGVSQSPSNKVTEKGKDVELRCDPISGHTALYWYRQSLGQGLEFLIYFQGNSAPDKSGLPSDRFSAERTGGSVSTLTIQRTQQEDSAVYLCASSRGTGAGGYTEAFFGQGTRLTVV.

About this clone itself: With a much larger clone just one base away, this may be a read error. Other DNA variants within this sample encode the same CDR3. J is TRBJ1-5 and V is TRBV2; no definite D call. The CDR3 is 12 amino acids. V was clipped by 6 bases and J by 0 bases, with 3 bases between them. Germline CDR1 SNHLY, CDR2 FYNNEI. The CDR3 nucleotides read TGTGCCAGCAGATATAGCAATCAGCCCCAGCATTTT. Translating it yields CASRYSNQPQHF.

The rearrangement links TRBV28 to TRBJ2-3; tentative D call: TRBD2 (5 bases). Per germline, CDR1 MDHEN and CDR2 SYDVKM. V dropped 10 bases and J dropped 8 bases, with 19 bases sitting between them. The CDR3 sequence is 13 residues long. This CDR3 reads CATSPGLARTQYF. Here the CDR3 DNA reads TGTGCCACTAGCCCCGGACTGGCACGTACGCAGTATTTT.

The chain is built from TRBV6-1 and TRBJ2-1, with D possibly being TRBD2 (5 bases). The CDR3 consists of 15 residues. V dropped 2 bases and J dropped 4 bases, with 12 bases sitting between them. Per germline, CDR1 MNHNS and CDR2 SASEGT. CDR3 DNA: TGTGCCAGCAGTGAAAGACGCGGGCTTTACAATGAGCAGTTCTTC. Amino acids: CASSERRGLYNEQFF.

The chain joins TRBV27 to TRBJ2-2; TRBD1 aligns across 9 bases. V lost 1 base and J lost 7; bases outside the gene matches: 7. The germline V gene encodes CDR1 MNHEY and CDR2 SMNVEV (reference sequence). The CDR3 consists of 16 residues. CDR3 loop: CASSLWGQGYGGELFF. The CDR3 nucleotides read TGTGCCAGCAGTTTATGGGGACAGGGATACGGCGGGGAGCTGTTTTTT.

Of note for this clone: With a far larger clone one base away, a read error is the likely cause. Other DNA sequences in this specimen translate into the identical CDR3. V usage is TRBV7-3 and J usage is TRBJ2-7; D ambiguous. This CDR3 spans 13 amino acids. Per the germline V gene, CDR1 is SGHTA and CDR2 is FQGTGA. CDR3 in DNA: TGTGCCAGTAGCTTTGGGCCGCGCACAGAGCAGTACTTC. Protein: CASSFGPRTEQYF.

The chain joins TRBV7-2 to TRBJ1-2; tentative D call: TRBD1 (5 bases). CDR1 and CDR2 (germline): SGHTA, FQGNSA. The CDR3 has 15 amino acids. V dropped 1 base and J dropped 7 bases, with 16 bases sitting between them. CDR3 in amino acids: CASSLVGPGGGGYTF. CDR3 bases: TGTGCCAGCAGCTTAGTTGGACCGGGGGGAGGTGGCTACACCTTC.

This CDR3 reads CASSIELSPTNTGELFF. The CDR3 DNA follows: TGTGCCAGTAGTATAGAGCTCTCTCCAACGAACACCGGGGAGCTGTTTTTT. V gene TRBV19 combines with J gene TRBJ2-2; D remains unclear. Trimming cost V 0 bases and J 0 bases, with 11 bases left between them. There are 17 residues in the CDR3. Germline CDR1 and CDR2: LNHDA and SQIVND (reference sequence).

The gene calls are TRBV7-3 and TRBJ2-5; D not certain. V lost 5 bases and J lost 7, with 11 bases in between. The germline gives CDR1 SGHTA, CDR2 FQGTGA. There are 12 residues in the CDR3. The CDR3: CASSEPPGTQYF. Written as DNA, the CDR3 is TGTGCCAGCAGCGAACCGCCTGGGACCCAGTACTTC. Full variable domain (outside the CDR3, taken from reference TRBV7-3 and TRBJ2-5): GAGVSQTPSNKVTEKGKYVELRCDPISGHTALYWYRQSLGQGPEFLIYFQGTGAADDSGLPNDRFFAVRPEGSVSTLKIQRTERGDSAVYLCASSEPPGTQYFGPGTRLLVL.

This clone was counted between two and nine times. The chain has TRBV5-1 and TRBJ1-1; D gene ambiguous. Germline lookup yields CDR1 SGHRS and CDR2 YFSETQ. The CDR3 loop spans 14 amino acids. The V and J ends lost 4 bases and 0 bases respectively, with 10 bases between them. The CDR3 loop reads CASSPTSMNTEAFF. In DNA form, the CDR3 reads TGCGCCAGCAGCCCGACCTCGATGAACACTGAAGCTTTCTTT.

V usage is TRBV12-1 and J usage is TRBJ2-7; the table names TRBD1, a call not compared with the DNA. TRBV12-1 is deemed a pseudogene. This CDR3 is 17 amino acids long. The CDR3 region has the DNA TGTGCCAGCAGCTTTGGGCCCCGGGACAGGGGGCCCTACGAGCAGTACTTC. Translated, it gives CASSFGPRDRGPYEQYF.

The rearrangement links TRBV7-6 to TRBJ2-5; TRBD2 matches at 8 bases. After removal of 5 bases from V and 0 bases from J, the junction contained 11 bases not matched to a gene. CDR3 length equals 17 residues. Germline V gene lookup returns CDR1 SGHVS and CDR2 FNYEAQ. The CDR3 here is CASSHQWGSGNQETQYF. CDR3 DNA sequence: TGTGCCAGCAGCCATCAGTGGGGTAGCGGGAACCAAGAGACCCAGTACTTC.

The genes are TRBV11-2 and TRBJ2-7; no firm D call. The length of the CDR3 is 15 residues. Germline V CDR1 and CDR2: SGHAT, FQNNGV. Deletions cut 2 bases from V and 0 bases from J, with 11 bases between. The CDR3 loop reads CASSLNRAGSYEQYF. CDR3 bases: TGTGCCAGCAGCTTAAATCGGGCCGGCTCCTACGAGCAGTACTTC.

CDR3 amino acids: CASSDPSPSSYNEQFF. The CDR3, as DNA: TGTGCCAGCAGTGACCCATCACCGAGCTCCTACAATGAGCAGTTCTTC. The chain carries TRBV25-1 and TRBJ2-1; D unresolved. This CDR3 has 16 amino acids. CDR1 is MGHDK, CDR2 SYGVNS, per germline. Trimming removed 3 bases from V and 0 bases from J, with 12 bases in between.

On this clone: Other DNA sequences in the sample encode the same CDR3. The V call is TRBV28, the J call TRBJ2-2; the D is unclear. Per the germline V gene, CDR1 is MDHEN and CDR2 is SYDVKM. The V and J ends lost 4 bases and 1 base respectively, with 4 bases between them. The CDR3 runs to 13 residues. In DNA form, the CDR3 reads TGTGCCAGCAGTTGGAGGAACACCGGGGAGCTGTTTTTT. This sequence encodes CASSWRNTGELFF.

The chain joins TRBV2 to TRBJ2-7; 7 bases agree with TRBD1. The V gene end was trimmed by 6 bases and the J gene end by 0 bases; junction bases not matched to a gene: 8. This CDR3 is 15 amino acids long. Germline values: CDR1 SNHLY, CDR2 FYNNEI. CDR3 amino acids: CASSGDRVNSYEQYF. The CDR3 DNA sequence: TGTGCCAGCAGCGGTGACAGGGTTAACTCCTACGAGCAGTACTTC.

The J gene is TRBJ2-7, the V gene TRBV18; the match to TRBD1 covers 10 bases. This CDR3 contains 14 residues. CDR1 and CDR2 from the germline V gene are KGHSH and LQKENI. The J segment lost 5 bases and the V segment lost 6 bases, leaving 7 bases of the junction unmatched. This CDR3 reads CASSLGQGNHEQYF. CDR3 coding DNA: TGTGCCAGCTCGCTGGGACAGGGGAACCACGAGCAGTACTTC.

V is TRBV7-2 and J is TRBJ2-1; TRBD1 might be the D (7 bases). The germline V gene has CDR1 SGHTA and CDR2 FQGNSA. V shed 2 bases and J shed 9 bases, with 20 bases lying between them. The CDR3 contains 16 residues. The CDR3 loop reads CASSLYGGGGDGEQFF. In nucleotides, the CDR3 is TGTGCCAGCAGCTTATATGGCGGAGGGGGCGACGGTGAGCAGTTCTTC.